The present T cell receptor (beta chain) was sequenced within a study of blood T cell repertoires in COVID-19. On the study more broadly: The origin of the acute and convalescent COVID-19 samples was the United States, Italy and Spain. T cells, B-cell-depleted T cells, or PBMCs supplied cDNA or gDNA.

The CDR3 is made up of 14 amino acids. The germline V gene has CDR1 SGHRS and CDR2 YFSETQ. The ends were cut back, 3 bases at V and 5 bases at J, with 14 bases in the middle. In the authors' methods: Reference gene primer amplification gave estimated nucleated cell counts. Data came from immunoSEQ multiplex PCR; TCRdb stores just in-frame clones and leaves some out. V, J and clone size are those of that table, while D and trimming were read from the DNA. This table holds approximately 200,000 clones, 75% to 90% found once. The receptor's source is a man between 65 and 80 years old with active or convalescent COVID-19. Material for sequencing was peripheral blood. The chain links TRBV5-1 to TRBJ2-5; TRBD1 is a possible D gene (5 bases). The CDR3 DNA reads as TGCGCCAGCAGCTCCCAGGGAAGGCGGGAGACCCAGTACTTC. It specifies CASSSQGRRETQYF.